This entry lists 18 T cell receptor beta chains sequenced from one sample in a study of cytomegalovirus exposure and HLA in healthy donors. PCR amplification relied on 60 Vbeta primers (plus 13 Jbeta primers). Clones were sequenced by immunoSEQ multiplex PCR, and TCRdb holds only the in-frame ones, with some missing. The data show about 120,000 clones, less than 80% seen once. Sequenced sample: PBMCs. The receptors were gathered from a woman in her fifties or sixties in good health and CMV-seropositive.

The chain recombines TRBV4-3 with TRBJ1-4, with a tentative D call TRBD1 (6 bases). This CDR3 is 15 amino acids long. Trimming stripped 2 bases from V and 11 bases from J, with 18 bases between. The germline CDR1 and CDR2 sequences are LGHNA and YSLEER. CDR3 nucleotides: TGCGCCAGCAGCCAACAAATCGGGACATCAGGGAAACTGTTTTTT. Its protein is CASSQQIGTSGKLFF.

The rearrangement joins TRBV6-1 to TRBJ1-4, with TRBD1 identical over 10 bases. This CDR3 has 15 amino acids. J was trimmed by 2 bases and V by 5 bases; bases with no gene match: 2. Germline V lookup: CDR1 MNHNS, CDR2 SASEGT. CDR3 protein: CASSKDRGTNEKLFF. CDR3 nucleotides: TGTGCCAGCAGTAAGGACAGGGGGACTAATGAAAAACTGTTTTTT.

This clone appeared a few times. The chain employs TRBV30 and TRBJ1-2; TRBD1 matches at 7 bases. This CDR3 has 13 residues. Trimming removed 2 bases from V and 8 bases from J; junction bases left unmatched: 8. The germline CDR1 and CDR2 sequences are GTSNPN and SVGIG (reference sequence). CDR3 protein: CAWSRQGVEGYTF. The CDR3 DNA follows: TGTGCCTGGAGTAGACAGGGTGTAGAGGGCTACACCTTC.

V gene TRBV7-9 combines with J gene TRBJ1-4; 7 positions agree with TRBD1. V dropped 3 bases and J dropped 8; count of bases not matched to a gene: 6. Germline V CDR1 and CDR2: SEHNR, FQNEAQ (reference sequence). The CDR3 has 14 amino acids. For the CDR3, the DNA is TGTGCCAGCAGCTTGACAGGGATAAAGGAAAAACTGTTTTTT. Its translation: CASSLTGIKEKLFF.

This clone was detected once. The V gene is TRBV28, the J gene TRBJ1-5; 7 nucleotides align to TRBD1. After removal of 7 bases from V and 0 bases from J, the junction contained 9 bases not matched to a gene. There are 16 residues in the CDR3. Germline CDR1 and CDR2: MDHEN and SYDVKM. The CDR3 reads CASTEWGTDSNQPQHF. CDR3 in DNA: TGTGCCAGCACCGAGTGGGGGACAGATAGCAATCAGCCCCAGCATTTT.

This clone was detected only once. The rearrangement links TRBV7-6 to TRBJ2-7; D might be TRBD2 (5 bases). The CDR3 sequence is 15 residues long. V was trimmed by 5 bases and J by 6 bases, leaving 20 bases between them. The germline V gene encodes CDR1 SGHVS and CDR2 FNYEAQ. The DNA for the CDR3 is TGTGCCAGCAGCGTACTTGCGGGTTTGGGGAGCGAGCAGTACTTC. Its protein product is CASSVLAGLGSEQYF.

J is TRBJ1-5 and V is TRBV5-1; 7 nucleotides line up with TRBD1. J lost 5 bases, V lost 0 bases, and 5 bases had no gene match. The CDR3 is 15 amino acids. The germline CDR1 and CDR2 sequences are SGHRS and YFSETQ. This chain's CDR3 is CASSLVGDRYQPQHF. The CDR3 nucleotides are TGCGCCAGCAGCTTGGTCGGGGACAGATATCAGCCCCAGCATTTT.

The chain combines TRBV5-1 with TRBJ2-7; 7 bases align to TRBD1. Germline values: CDR1 SGHRS, CDR2 YFSETQ. There are 14 residues in the CDR3. J was trimmed by 4 bases and V by 2 bases; bases with no gene match: 6. In DNA, the CDR3 is TGCGCCAGCAGCTTCTTAGGGACAGATTACGAGCAGTACTTC. Its translation is CASSFLGTDYEQYF.

The chain joins TRBV11-3 to TRBJ2-7, with D maybe TRBD2 (5 bases). Germline V gene sequence: CDR1 SGHNT, CDR2 YENEEA. This CDR3 has 13 amino acids. The ends were cut back, 0 bases at V and 3 bases at J, with 6 bases in the middle. For the CDR3, the DNA is TGTGCCAGCAGCTTAGAACGGGACTACGAGCAGTACTTC. Its translation is CASSLERDYEQYF.

The chain couples TRBV6-1 to TRBJ2-1, with 8 positions matching TRBD1. The J segment lost 1 base and the V segment lost 10 bases, leaving 12 bases of the junction unmatched. In germline, CDR1 is MNHNS, CDR2 SASEGT. The CDR3 extends over 16 amino acids. CDR3 DNA sequence: TGTGCCACCAATGAAGCCGGGACAGGATCCTACAATGAGCAGTTCTTC. Translated: CATNEAGTGSYNEQFF.

In nucleotides, the CDR3 is TGTGCCAGCAGCTTTGGGACTAGCGGCGGTGAGCAGTTCTTC. This translates into CASSFGTSGGEQFF. The chain joins TRBV7-8 to TRBJ2-1, with 11 nucleotides matching TRBD2. This CDR3 region has 14 residues. With 3 bases clipped from V and 9 bases from J, the junction kept 4 bases outside the gene matches. The germline V gene encodes CDR1 SGHVS and CDR2 FQNEAQ.

This clone showed up just a few times. The rearrangement uses TRBV2 and TRBJ1-5; 7 bases are shared with TRBD1. V gave up 6 bases and J gave up 4 bases; unmatched junction bases: 3. The germline V gene has CDR1 SNHLY and CDR2 FYNNEI. This CDR3 has 13 residues. The CDR3 DNA reads as TGTGCCAGCAGGATGACAGGGAATCAGCCCCAGCATTTT. This codes for CASRMTGNQPQHF.

This chain links TRBV14 with TRBJ1-1, with 8 bases that match TRBD1. This CDR3 spans 13 amino acids. Germline values: CDR1 SGHDN, CDR2 FVKESK. V shed 8 bases, J shed 0 bases, and the junction held 2 bases outside the gene matches. The CDR3 nucleotides read TGTGCCAGCGGACAGGGTTTGAACACTGAAGCTTTCTTT. As protein: CASGQGLNTEAFF.

Written as DNA, the CDR3 is TGTGCCAGCAGCTCCCGGGACAGGGGAGGGGCTTTCTTT. It codes for CASSSRDRGGAFF. This sequence joins TRBV5-4 and TRBJ1-1, with TRBD1 matching over 10 bases. V shed 3 bases and J 11 bases; nucleotides not matched to a gene: 7. Germline lookup yields CDR1 SGHNT and CDR2 YYREEE (reference sequence). This CDR3 has 13 amino acids.

The genes are TRBV7-2 and TRBJ1-5; TRBD1 aligns across 7 bases. With V trimmed by 9 bases and J by 2 bases, 7 bases remained unmatched. The CDR3 spans 14 residues. Germline V CDR1 and CDR2: SGHTA, FQGNSA. CDR3 amino acids: CASVRQGGNQPQHF. The CDR3 DNA is TGTGCCAGTGTGAGACAGGGCGGCAATCAGCCCCAGCATTTT.

This rearrangement joins TRBV6-6 to TRBJ2-1; weak D call: TRBD1 (5 bases). Germline V gene data show CDR1 as MNHNY and CDR2 as SVGAGI (reference sequence). With 4 bases removed from V and 4 bases from J, the gap between germline ends came to 14 bases. This CDR3 has 15 amino acids. CDR3 loop: CASSSRATIYNEQFF. CDR3 nucleotide sequence: TGTGCCAGCAGTTCCAGGGCTACTATTTACAATGAGCAGTTCTTC.

The rearrangement links TRBV10-3 to TRBJ1-2, with no clear D. Trimming shortened V by 6 bases and J by 2 bases, and 7 bases separated the two germline ends. Germline V lookup: CDR1 ENHRY, CDR2 SYGVKD. This CDR3 comprises 12 residues. CDR3 in amino acids: CAISSANYGYTF. CDR3 DNA: TGTGCCATCAGCTCAGCGAACTATGGCTACACCTTC.

This clone was detected only once. J is TRBJ2-7 and V is TRBV4-2; TRBD1 matches at 9 bases. The CDR3 consists of 15 residues. Germline lookup yields CDR1 LGHNA and CDR2 YNFKEQ. The V segment lost 0 bases and the J segment 6 bases; nucleotides outside the gene matches: 6. The CDR3 here is CASSQDRGQGTEQYF. DNA of the CDR3: TGTGCCAGCAGCCAAGATCGGGGACAGGGTACCGAGCAGTACTTC.